One sample yielded the 31 T cell receptor beta chains listed below, sequenced in a study of blood T cell repertoires in COVID-19. Repertoires were generated with immunoSEQ multiplex PCR, while TCRdb's copy carries only in-frame clones and drops some. Of around 200,000 clones listed, 89% are singletons. Sequenced sample: peripheral blood. The receptors here all came from a man aged 35-49 years with acute or convalescent COVID-19.

The chain couples TRBV27 to TRBJ2-3; D gene unclear. Germline CDR1 and CDR2: MNHEY and SMNVEV (reference sequence). This CDR3 comprises 13 residues. Trimming shortened V by 5 bases and J by 3 bases, and 9 bases separated the two germline ends. The DNA for the CDR3 is TGTGCCAGCAGTCCAACAACGACAGATACGCAGTATTTT. This codes for CASSPTTTDTQYF.

V is TRBV27 and J is TRBJ1-2; D unclear. Germline V CDR1 and CDR2: MNHEY, SMNVEV (reference sequence). The germline V and J ends were trimmed by 3 bases and 3 bases, with 14 bases remaining between them. The CDR3 is made up of 15 amino acids. The CDR3 nucleotides are TGTGCCAGCAGTTTCCTTCCTTTGGCCGACTATGGCTACACCTTC. This encodes CASSFLPLADYGYTF.

The chain carries TRBV18 and TRBJ1-4, with 8 positions matching TRBD1. Germline V gene sequence: CDR1 KGHSH, CDR2 LQKENI. The CDR3 consists of 18 residues. J was trimmed by 3 bases and V by 1 base; bases with no gene match: 10. The CDR3 coding sequence is TGTGCCAGCTCACCACAAACAGGGGGTTATACGGCTAATGAAAAACTGTTTTTT. It encodes CASSPQTGGYTANEKLFF.

This clone was seen a few times. Within the sample, other DNA sequences also encode this same CDR3. The rearrangement uses TRBV30 and TRBJ1-4; tentative D call: TRBD1 (5 bases). Trimming removed 0 bases at V and 7 bases at J, with 9 bases between. Germline CDR1 GTSNPN, CDR2 SVGIG (reference sequence). This CDR3 region has 13 residues. The CDR3 DNA is TGTGCCTGGAGTGTAAGAAGGGGTGAAAAACTGTTTTTT. Its translation is CAWSVRRGEKLFF.

This clone was counted only a few times. The chain couples TRBV5-4 to TRBJ2-7; 9 nucleotides line up with TRBD1. This CDR3 region has 15 residues. Germline-derived CDR1 and CDR2 are SGHNT and YYREEE (reference sequence). Trimming removed 4 bases from V and 1 base from J; junction bases left unmatched: 6. In DNA form, the CDR3 reads TGTGCCAGCAGCCCCGGGACAGGGATGTCCTACGAGCAGTACTTC. Its protein product is CASSPGTGMSYEQYF. Drawing the rest from reference TRBV5-4 and TRBJ2-7, the complete variable domain is ETGVTQSPTHLIKTRGQQVTLRCSSQSGHNTVSWYQQALGQGPQFIFQYYREEENGRGNFPPRFSGLQFPNYSSELNVNALELDDSALYLCASSPGTGMSYEQYFGPGTRLTVT.

The rearrangement links TRBV19 to TRBJ1-4; the match to TRBD1 covers 7 bases. The CDR3 contains 13 residues. The germline gives CDR1 LNHDA, CDR2 SQIVND (reference sequence). The J segment lost 3 bases and the V segment lost 10 bases, leaving 5 bases of the junction unmatched. CDR3 protein: CATHRGSNEKLFF. The CDR3 DNA reads TGTGCCACCCACAGGGGTTCTAATGAAAAACTGTTTTTT.

The chain uses TRBV4-3 and TRBJ2-3, with TRBD2 identical over 7 bases. The CDR3 spans 14 residues. V was clipped by 0 bases and J by 7 bases; unmatched bases: 4. Germline CDR1 is LGHNA and CDR2 is YSLEER. CDR3 in amino acids: CASSQDFGTNTQYF. CDR3 nucleotide sequence: TGCGCCAGCAGCCAAGATTTTGGGACTAATACGCAGTATTTT.

The chain couples TRBV6-5 to TRBJ1-4, with 7 bases that match TRBD1. This CDR3 comprises 13 residues. The trim removed 7 bases at V and 8 bases at J, leaving 7 bases unmatched. In germline, CDR1 is MNHEY, CDR2 SVGAGI. CDR3 in DNA: TGTGCCAGCACCGGGACAGAAAGGGAAAAACTGTTTTTT. Translation gives CASTGTEREKLFF.

This clone was recorded only once. The chain uses TRBV19 and TRBJ1-6, with TRBD1 matching 9 bases. This CDR3 spans 14 amino acids. The trim removed 7 bases at V and 9 bases at J, leaving 7 bases unmatched. Germline CDR1 is LNHDA and CDR2 is SQIVND (reference sequence). As DNA, the CDR3 is TGTGCCAGTAACCTGGGACAGGGAATTTCACCCCTCCACTTT. This translates into CASNLGQGISPLHF. The variable domain in full, with the rest retrieved from reference TRBV19 and TRBJ1-6, is DGGITQSPKYLFRKEGQNVTLSCEQNLNHDAMYWYRQDPGQGLRLIYYSQIVNDFQKGDIAEGYSVSREKKESFPLTVTSAQKNPTAFYLCASNLGQGISPLHFGNGTRLTVT.

The V gene is TRBV5-1, the J gene TRBJ2-7; 9 nucleotides agree with TRBD1. The CDR3 runs to 14 residues. Germline values: CDR1 SGHRS, CDR2 YFSETQ. Germline trimming cut 10 bases from V and 2 bases from J; bases unmatched to any gene: 10. In nucleotides, the CDR3 is TGCGCCTCTTCTTCGGGACAGGGCACCTACGAGCAGTACTTC. Its protein is CASSSGQGTYEQYF.

The chain employs TRBV5-1 and TRBJ2-3, with D perhaps matching TRBD1 (6 bases). The V end was cut by 4 bases, the J end by 0 bases, with 12 bases between. Germline V CDR1 and CDR2: SGHRS, YFSETQ. The CDR3 runs to 15 residues. The CDR3 coding sequence is TGCGCCAGCAGCATACAGGGAAAGAGCACAGATACGCAGTATTTT. The encoded protein is CASSIQGKSTDTQYF.

This chain joins TRBV10-3 and TRBJ1-3; D remains unclear. Germline V gene lookup returns CDR1 ENHRY and CDR2 SYGVKD. The CDR3 totals 14 residues. The V end lost 6 bases, the J end lost 4 bases, and 13 bases lay between the germline ends. The CDR3 nucleotides are TGTGCCATCAGACCCAGATCGGGGGGAAACACCATATATTTT. Its protein is CAIRPRSGGNTIYF.

The chain couples TRBV18 to TRBJ1-1; 7 bases fit TRBD1. V shed 0 bases, J shed 7 bases, and the junction held 5 bases outside the gene matches. Per germline, CDR1 KGHSH and CDR2 LQKENI. This CDR3 contains 14 residues. The CDR3 DNA sequence: TGTGCCAGCTCACCACCTGGACGGGACAGTGAAGCTTTCTTT. Translation: CASSPPGRDSEAFF.

V usage is TRBV7-6 and J usage is TRBJ1-1, with 7 bases fitting TRBD1. V was clipped by 0 bases and J by 5 bases; unmatched bases: 9. The CDR3 totals 16 residues. CDR1 is SGHVS and CDR2 is FNYEAQ in the germline V gene. CDR3 sequence reads: CASSLATGTESTEAFF. The CDR3 DNA reads as TGTGCCAGCAGCTTAGCGACCGGGACAGAGAGTACTGAAGCTTTCTTT.

As concerns this clone: This same CDR3 is encoded by further DNA sequences in the sample. This sequence joins TRBV6-5 and TRBJ1-2; 8 positions agree with TRBD1. V trimming: 0 bases; J trimming: 8 bases; junction bases outside the gene matches: 5. This CDR3 region has 14 residues. Germline V CDR1 and CDR2: MNHEY, SVGAGI. This CDR3 is CASSYSTGGLGYTF. The CDR3 DNA reads TGTGCCAGCAGTTACTCCACAGGGGGTTTGGGCTACACCTTC.

Of note for this clone: Other DNA variants within this sample encode the same CDR3. The chain has TRBV7-3 and TRBJ2-1, with D possibly matching TRBD1 (5 bases). Trimming pared 2 bases from V and 7 bases from J, leaving 6 bases between. CDR1 and CDR2 (germline): SGHTA, FQGTGA. The CDR3 extends over 12 amino acids. CDR3 nucleotides: TGTGCCAGCAGCTTACAGGGTAATGAGCAGTTCTTC. Its protein is CASSLQGNEQFF.

The chain uses TRBV6-1 and TRBJ1-3, with 9 bases fitting TRBD1. Germline loops: CDR1 MNHNS, CDR2 SASEGT. The CDR3 has 18 amino acids. V trimming: 2 bases; J trimming: 2 bases; junction bases outside the gene matches: 10. Here the CDR3 reads CASSEMDRGFSAGNTIYF. The CDR3 region has the DNA TGTGCCAGCAGTGAAATGGACAGGGGTTTTTCCGCTGGAAACACCATATATTTT.

CDR3 sequence reads: CASSPSGSDQETQYF. The CDR3 DNA reads TGTGCCAGCAGTCCCTCTGGTAGCGATCAAGAGACCCAGTACTTC. The chain is built from TRBV28 and TRBJ2-5, with a weak D call TRBD2 (5 bases). The CDR3 sequence is 15 residues long. Per the germline V gene, CDR1 is MDHEN and CDR2 is SYDVKM. The V gene lost 5 bases and the J gene lost 2 bases, with 15 bases spanning the gap.

The V gene is TRBV6-1, the J gene TRBJ2-7; TRBD1 aligns across 8 bases. CDR1 MNHNS and CDR2 SASEGT come from the germline V gene. The CDR3 contains 14 residues. The J segment lost 4 bases and the V segment lost 2 bases, leaving 4 bases of the junction unmatched. The CDR3 DNA reads as TGTGCCAGCAGTGAACCAGGGGGCCCATACGAGCAGTACTTC. The encoded protein is CASSEPGGPYEQYF.

The CDR3 sequence: CASSESGTGNTEAFF. CDR3 sequence (DNA): TGTGCCAGCAGTGAATCTGGGACAGGGAACACTGAAGCTTTCTTT. The chain carries TRBV2 and TRBJ1-1; 8 bases are a match to TRBD1. CDR1 and CDR2 (germline): SNHLY, FYNNEI. V gave up 2 bases and J gave up 1 base; unmatched junction bases: 3. CDR3 size: 15 residues.

The chain has TRBV28 and TRBJ1-5, with unresolved D. The CDR3 is 14 residues long. V lost 3 bases, J lost 2 bases, and 8 bases lay in between. Germline lookup yields CDR1 MDHEN and CDR2 SYDVKM. The CDR3 bases are TGTGCCAGCAGTTTCTGGGAGGGCAATCAGCCCCAGCATTTT. Its protein is CASSFWEGNQPQHF.

This clone was seen once. The chain carries TRBV3-1 (or the pseudogene TRBV3-2) and TRBJ2-3; TRBD2 matches at 9 bases. The CDR3 extends over 19 amino acids. Losses at the gene ends were 1 base for V and 2 bases for J; bases not matched to a gene: 13. CDR1 is LGHDT, CDR2 YNNKEL, per germline (reference sequence). CDR3 in amino acids: CASSQVAWTAGGITDTQYF. Written as DNA, the CDR3 is TGTGCCAGCAGCCAAGTCGCCTGGACGGCGGGGGGGATCACAGATACGCAGTATTTT.

The chain combines TRBV4-3 with TRBJ2-2; D might be TRBD1 (8 bases). V lost 0 bases and J 0 bases, leaving 20 bases between the germline ends. The CDR3 sequence is 20 residues long. Germline CDR1 and CDR2: LGHNA and YSLEER. The CDR3 spells CASSQDWIWGGQANTGELFF. As DNA, the CDR3 is TGCGCCAGCAGCCAAGATTGGATTTGGGGGGGACAGGCGAACACCGGGGAGCTGTTTTTT.

V gene TRBV18 combines with J gene TRBJ1-5; tentatively, D is TRBD1 (6 bases). Germline lookup yields CDR1 KGHSH and CDR2 LQKENI. Trimming pared 3 bases from V and 1 base from J, leaving 13 bases between. The CDR3 is 16 amino acids. CDR3 nucleotides: TGTGCCAGCTCACCTAGGGAGACAGGCAGCAATCAGCCCCAGCATTTT. This gives the protein CASSPRETGSNQPQHF.

This chain links TRBV5-1 with TRBJ1-1; 8 bases agree with TRBD1. The length of the CDR3 is 14 residues. Germline loops: CDR1 SGHRS, CDR2 YFSETQ. With 3 bases clipped from V and 4 bases from J, the junction kept 5 bases outside the gene matches. The CDR3 DNA reads TGCGCCAGCAGCTCGGGACAGGTGTTCACTGAAGCTTTCTTT. It codes for CASSSGQVFTEAFF.

V gene TRBV7-9 combines with J gene TRBJ1-1; D is undetermined. The CDR3 totals 13 residues. V was cut by 1 base and J by 1 base, with 4 bases left in between. Germline V gene sequence: CDR1 SEHNR, CDR2 FQNEAQ (reference sequence). Here the CDR3 reads CASSLVRNTEAFF. The DNA for the CDR3 is TGTGCCAGCAGCTTAGTTAGGAACACTGAAGCTTTCTTT.

The chain has TRBV3-1 (or the pseudogene TRBV3-2) and TRBJ1-4, with 7 positions matching TRBD1. The CDR3 consists of 15 residues. V trimming: 3 bases; J trimming: 7 bases; junction bases outside the gene matches: 8. Germline lookup yields CDR1 LGHDT and CDR2 YNNKEL (reference sequence). This CDR3 is CASSHRGRVAEKLFF. In DNA, the CDR3 is TGTGCCAGCAGCCATAGGGGGCGCGTCGCTGAAAAACTGTTTTTT.

The chain combines TRBV2 with TRBJ1-3; 8 bases line up with TRBD1. Germline V lookup: CDR1 SNHLY, CDR2 FYNNEI. The CDR3 has 17 amino acids. V lost 8 bases and J lost 0; bases outside the gene matches: 12. The CDR3 is CASGTGRELHSGNTIYF. The CDR3 DNA follows: TGTGCCAGCGGGACAGGTAGAGAGTTACACTCTGGAAACACCATATATTTT.

The chain recombines TRBV7-9 with TRBJ2-2, with D tentatively TRBD2 (5 bases). V gave up 3 bases and J gave up 0 bases, with 14 bases separating them. Per the germline V gene, CDR1 is SEHNR and CDR2 is FQNEAQ (reference sequence). The CDR3 is 17 amino acids. The CDR3 DNA reads TGTGCCAGCAGCTTTCGAGCGGCTACCGCGAACACCGGGGAGCTGTTTTTT. It yields the protein CASSFRAATANTGELFF. Using reference TRBV7-9 and TRBJ2-2 for the parts outside the CDR3, the full variable domain is DTGVSQNPRHKITKRGQNVTFRCDPISEHNRLYWYRQTLGQGPEFLTYFQNEAQLEKSRLLSDRFSAERPKGSFSTLEIQRTEQGDSAMYLCASSFRAATANTGELFFGEGSRLTVL.

The V gene is TRBV19, the J gene TRBJ1-1; the D is unclear. V gave up 7 bases and J gave up 1 base, with 13 bases separating them. Germline-derived CDR1 and CDR2 are LNHDA and SQIVND (reference sequence). This CDR3 has 14 amino acids. The CDR3 nucleotides read TGTGCCAGTATGAGGTGGGGAGAGAACACTGAAGCTTTCTTT. Translating it yields CASMRWGENTEAFF.

This clone was detected only a few times. The chain joins TRBV2 to TRBJ2-7; D not resolved. This CDR3 region has 10 residues. Between the trimmed V and J ends, which lost 5 bases and 4 bases, there was a span of 3 bases. CDR1 and CDR2 from the germline V gene are SNHLY and FYNNEI. CDR3 DNA sequence: TGTGCCAGCAGTTCTTACGAGCAGTACTTC. This gives the protein CASSSYEQYF.